These T cell receptor beta chains were read from a single sample in a study of T cells in Graves' hyperthyroidism and ophthalmopathy. TCRdb re-called the multiplex PCR reads through MiXCR, storing one row per CDR3 protein. Among fewer than 750,000 distinct CDR3 sequences listed, roughly 15% were seen once. The sequenced sample was blood. All receptors come from a middle-aged woman with Graves' ophthalmopathy. Each CDR3 is given with its conserved first and last residue. A D gene is named only where the DNA matches it firmly. The size of a clone is reported for some rows only, either as once, few or many, or as a class for expanded clones.

clone_size: few; j_call: TRBJ2-7; d_call: NA; v_call: TRBV25-1; cdr3_nt: TGTGCCAGCACTGGACATGGGTACGGGCCCTACGAGCAGTACTTC; cdr3_aa: CASTGHGYGPYEQYF
clone_size: NA; j_call: TRBJ2-2; d_call: TRBD2; v_call: TRBV9; cdr3_nt: TGTGCCAGCAGCGTGTCTAGCGGCCAGACCGGGGAGCTGTTTTTT; cdr3_aa: CASSVSSGQTGELFF
clone_size: many; j_call: TRBJ2-5; d_call: NA; v_call: TRBV6-4; cdr3_nt: TGTGCCAGCAGTGAAGGAAGGGGACAAGAGACCCAGTACTTC; cdr3_aa: CASSEGRGQETQYF
clone_size: many; j_call: TRBJ2-7; d_call: TRBD2; v_call: TRBV27; cdr3_nt: TGTGCCAGCAGGGAGGGACTAGCTGTAACCTACGAGCAGTACTTC; cdr3_aa: CASREGLAVTYEQYF
clone_size: few; j_call: TRBJ2-3; d_call: NA; v_call: TRBV7-3; cdr3_nt: TGTGCCAGCAGCTTAATCCCAGCGACCACAGATACGCAGTATTTT; cdr3_aa: CASSLIPATTDTQYF
clone_size: few; j_call: TRBJ2-5; d_call: NA; v_call: TRBV29-1; cdr3_nt: TGCAGCGGCCTGGGGGACGAGACCCAGTACTTC; cdr3_aa: CSGLGDETQYF
clone_size: NA; j_call: TRBJ2-5; d_call: TRBD1; v_call: TRBV15; cdr3_nt: TGTGCCACCAGCAGGGACAGGGATTGGGAGACCCAGTACTTC; cdr3_aa: CATSRDRDWETQYF
clone_size: many; j_call: TRBJ1-1; d_call: NA; v_call: TRBV13; cdr3_nt: TGTGCCAGCAGCCCAGATGGGACGGCCATGAACACTGAAGCTTTCTTT; cdr3_aa: CASSPDGTAMNTEAFF
clone_size: few; j_call: TRBJ2-2; d_call: NA; v_call: TRBV20-1; cdr3_nt: TGCAGCGCTACTACACCTAGGGGGAAGAACACCGGGGAGCTGTTTTTT; cdr3_aa: CSATTPRGKNTGELFF
clone_size: many; j_call: TRBJ2-7; d_call: TRBD1; v_call: TRBV6-2/TRBV6-3; cdr3_nt: TGTGCCAGCAGTAAGACCGGGACAGCCTACGAGCAGTACTTC; cdr3_aa: CASSKTGTAYEQYF
clone_size: NA; j_call: TRBJ2-7; d_call: TRBD2; v_call: TRBV28; cdr3_nt: TGTGCCAGCAGTCCGTACTCTAGCGGCCCCCACGAGCAGTACTTC; cdr3_aa: CASSPYSSGPHEQYF
clone_size: many; j_call: TRBJ2-7; d_call: TRBD2; v_call: TRBV12-3/TRBV12-4; cdr3_nt: TGTGCCAGCAGTCCCCGCAGTAGCGGGAGTGACGAGCAGTACTTC; cdr3_aa: CASSPRSSGSDEQYF
clone_size: NA; j_call: TRBJ2-7; d_call: NA; v_call: TRBV19; cdr3_nt: TGTGCCAGTAGCACTACAGGGATCGGGTCCTACGAGCAGTACTTC; cdr3_aa: CASSTTGIGSYEQYF
clone_size: many; j_call: TRBJ1-2; d_call: NA; v_call: TRBV20-1; cdr3_nt: TGCAGTGGGACGGGGAGTAATGACTATGGCTACACCTTC; cdr3_aa: CSGTGSNDYGYTF
clone_size: many; j_call: TRBJ2-7; d_call: TRBD1; v_call: TRBV19; cdr3_nt: TGTGCCAGTAGTGGAAGGACAGGTGGAAGCTCCTACGAGCAGTACTTC; cdr3_aa: CASSGRTGGSSYEQYF
clone_size: few; j_call: TRBJ1-5; d_call: NA; v_call: TRBV9; cdr3_nt: TGTGCCAGCAGCCCTGGGAGGAGGGCGGATCAGCCCCAGCATTTT; cdr3_aa: CASSPGRRADQPQHF
clone_size: many; j_call: TRBJ1-1; d_call: NA; v_call: TRBV20-1; cdr3_nt: TGCAGTGCTAGAGATGACACTGAAGCTTTCTTT; cdr3_aa: CSARDDTEAFF
clone_size: many; j_call: TRBJ2-2; d_call: TRBD2; v_call: TRBV12-3/TRBV12-4; cdr3_nt: TGTGCCAGCAGTTTCGACGGGGGGTCGAACACCGGGGAGCTGTTTTTT; cdr3_aa: CASSFDGGSNTGELFF
clone_size: NA; j_call: TRBJ2-6; d_call: NA; v_call: TRBV2; cdr3_nt: TGTGCCAGCAGTGAAAGGGGGAGGGGGGCCAACGTCCTGACTTTC; cdr3_aa: CASSERGRGANVLTF
clone_size: many; j_call: TRBJ2-7; d_call: NA; v_call: TRBV7-2; cdr3_nt: TGTGCCAGCAGCGACCCCGGGACTCCCTTCCACGAGCAGTACTTC; cdr3_aa: CASSDPGTPFHEQYF
clone_size: many; j_call: TRBJ2-7; d_call: TRBD2; v_call: TRBV20-1; cdr3_nt: TGCAGTGCTAGAGATCACGTGGCTAGCGGGAGTTACGAGCAGTACTTC; cdr3_aa: CSARDHVASGSYEQYF
clone_size: NA; j_call: TRBJ2-5; d_call: NA; v_call: TRBV20-1; cdr3_nt: TGCAGTGCTAGAGACGCCTATGGAGAGACCCAGTACTTC; cdr3_aa: CSARDAYGETQYF
clone_size: many; j_call: TRBJ2-7; d_call: NA; v_call: TRBV6-5; cdr3_nt: TGTGCCAGCAGTTACTCGTATGCCAGGGGTCTCTCCTACGAGCAGTACTTC; cdr3_aa: CASSYSYARGLSYEQYF
clone_size: NA; j_call: TRBJ1-1; d_call: NA; v_call: TRBV6-5; cdr3_nt: TGTGCCAGCAGTTACTCTCGGGGGCTGAGCACTGAAGCTTTCTTT; cdr3_aa: CASSYSRGLSTEAFF
clone_size: many; j_call: TRBJ2-2; d_call: NA; v_call: TRBV24-1; cdr3_nt: TGTGCCACCAGTAAGACTGAGCTCGCCGGGGAGCTGTTTTTT; cdr3_aa: CATSKTELAGELFF
clone_size: NA; j_call: TRBJ2-7; d_call: NA; v_call: TRBV11-1; cdr3_nt: TGTGCCAGCAGCTTTCCCATCTTCGGGAGAACCTACGAGCAGTACTTC; cdr3_aa: CASSFPIFGRTYEQYF
clone_size: NA; j_call: TRBJ1-2; d_call: NA; v_call: TRBV4-1; cdr3_nt: TGCGTCAGCAGCCAAGATGGCCCGGGGGCCGCTCTATATGGCTACACCTTC; cdr3_aa: CVSSQDGPGAALYGYTF
clone_size: many; j_call: TRBJ2-7; d_call: TRBD2; v_call: TRBV19; cdr3_nt: TGTGCCAGTAGTATAGTTGGGACTAGCGGGAGAACGCACTTC; cdr3_aa: CASSIVGTSGRTHF
clone_size: many; j_call: TRBJ2-7; d_call: NA; v_call: TRBV30; cdr3_nt: TGTGCCTGGAGTACCCCTAGCGCACCCTACGAGCAGTACTTC; cdr3_aa: CAWSTPSAPYEQYF
clone_size: many; j_call: TRBJ2-7; d_call: NA; v_call: TRBV6-1; cdr3_nt: TGTGCCAGCAGTGACACGGGACTGGGCTCCTACGAGCAGTACTTC; cdr3_aa: CASSDTGLGSYEQYF
clone_size: many; j_call: TRBJ2-3; d_call: NA; v_call: TRBV20-1; cdr3_nt: TGCAGTGCTAGAGCGGCGGCAGGGTCAACAGATACGCAGTATTTT; cdr3_aa: CSARAAAGSTDTQYF
clone_size: many; j_call: TRBJ2-7; d_call: TRBD2; v_call: TRBV20-1; cdr3_nt: TGCAGTGCTAGAGTTCTAGCGGACTCCTACGAGCAGTACTTC; cdr3_aa: CSARVLADSYEQYF
clone_size: NA; j_call: TRBJ2-7; d_call: NA; v_call: TRBV28; cdr3_nt: TGTGCCAGCAGTTTTCTGAGGAGGGAACCTAGCTCCTACGAGCAGTACTTC; cdr3_aa: CASSFLRREPSSYEQYF
clone_size: many; j_call: TRBJ2-7; d_call: NA; v_call: TRBV6-2/TRBV6-3; cdr3_nt: TGTGCCAGCAGTAAAACCCGGGAGCAGTACTTC; cdr3_aa: CASSKTREQYF
clone_size: NA; j_call: TRBJ2-5; d_call: NA; v_call: TRBV28; cdr3_nt: TGTGCCAGTTCCGTCACGACCGTACAAGAGACCCAGTACTTC; cdr3_aa: CASSVTTVQETQYF
clone_size: many; j_call: TRBJ2-5; d_call: TRBD1; v_call: TRBV29-1; cdr3_nt: TGCAGCGTTGGCATCCGGGACAGCCAAGAGACCCAGTACTTC; cdr3_aa: CSVGIRDSQETQYF
clone_size: NA; j_call: TRBJ2-7; d_call: TRBD2; v_call: TRBV20-1; cdr3_nt: TGCAGTGCTACCGGGACGGATACTAGCGGGGAGCAGTACTTC; cdr3_aa: CSATGTDTSGEQYF
clone_size: NA; j_call: TRBJ2-7; d_call: NA; v_call: TRBV20-1; cdr3_nt: TGCAGTGCTACCCAGCCCGGGAGAGTTTACGAGCAGTACTTC; cdr3_aa: CSATQPGRVYEQYF
clone_size: many; j_call: TRBJ2-5; d_call: NA; v_call: TRBV20-1; cdr3_nt: TGCAGTGCTAGATACTGGACAGAAGAGACCCAGTACTTC; cdr3_aa: CSARYWTEETQYF
clone_size: many; j_call: TRBJ2-5; d_call: TRBD2; v_call: TRBV20-1; cdr3_nt: TGCAGTGCTACTCCGGGGACTAGCGGCCGGTGGGAGACCCAGTACTTC; cdr3_aa: CSATPGTSGRWETQYF
clone_size: many; j_call: TRBJ2-5; d_call: TRBD2; v_call: TRBV24-1; cdr3_nt: TGTGCCACCGGAGGGACTAGCGGGAGACGGCAAGAGACCCAGTACTTC; cdr3_aa: CATGGTSGRRQETQYF
clone_size: NA; j_call: TRBJ1-1; d_call: NA; v_call: TRBV18; cdr3_nt: TGTGCCAGCTCTTCAGGGAAGAACACTGAAGCTTTCTTT; cdr3_aa: CASSSGKNTEAFF
clone_size: many; j_call: TRBJ2-4; d_call: NA; v_call: TRBV29-1; cdr3_nt: TGCAGCGTTGAAGATCCACGGGGGGCCAAAAACATTCAGTACTTC; cdr3_aa: CSVEDPRGAKNIQYF